In this sample, the clone carrying this TCR beta chain turned up many times. Antigen unknown. This sample was taken from a study of naive and memory T cell subsets. From germline, CDR1 is SQVTM and CDR2 ANQGSEA. J lost 6 bases, V lost 2 bases, and 9 bases had no gene match. There are 15 residues in the CDR3. The beta constant-region primer was an equimolar mix of two oligonucleotides covering TRBC1 and TRBC2. Ligated cDNA was amplified by four rounds of PCR with nested alpha and beta constant-region primers and SP2. Ligation attached a single-stranded oligonucleotide with a 12-nucleotide UMI and the SP2 primer to the cDNA 3' end. TCRdb called the UMI-ligation and nested PCR reads again in MiXCR, with one record for every CDR3 protein. The profile shows roughly 150,000 distinct CDR3 sequences, approximately 22% of them singletons. Study-wide findings and caveats: In CD4 and CD8 cells, diversity dropped from naive through EMRA. Possibly reflecting memory cells re-expressing CD45RA, a few larger clonotypes occurred in naive repertoires, especially CD8.

Sequenced sample: naive CD4+ T cells from blood. This TCR derives from a human donor in good health. The chain has TRBV29-1 and TRBJ2-1, with 8 nucleotides matching TRBD2. Here the CDR3 DNA reads TGCAGCGTTGAAAAAGGAGCGGGAGTGGTCAATGAGCAGTTCTTC. This translates into CSVEKGAGVVNEQFF.